This T cell receptor beta chain was documented in a study of cytotoxic CD8 clonotypes in ibrutinib-treated CLL. At the level of the study: The cohort had over nine relapsed/refractory and approximately 14 treatment-naive patients, 17 IGHV unmutated. Overall study results and limits: Among the clonotypes, public ones were uncommon and contracted or held stable on treatment.

Germline V gene data show CDR1 as SGHRS and CDR2 as YFSETQ. CDR3 length equals 12 residues. V shed 0 bases and J shed 10 bases, with 8 bases lying between them. Comment on this clone: Antigen unknown. This CDR3 is also generated by other DNA sequences in the sample.

Sequencing used immunoSEQ multiplex PCR; TCRdb keeps in-frame clones, though not all of them. The sample has hundreds of thousands of clones, 70% seen once. The sequence derives from a human donor with chronic lymphocytic leukemia. The gene calls are TRBV5-1 and TRBJ2-1; a weak D match, TRBD2 (6 bases). Material: PBMCs, obtained after 24 months of ibrutinib treatment. This chain's CDR3 is CASSLGGGEQFF. CDR3 nucleotides: TGCGCCAGCAGCTTGGGAGGAGGGGAGCAGTTCTTC.